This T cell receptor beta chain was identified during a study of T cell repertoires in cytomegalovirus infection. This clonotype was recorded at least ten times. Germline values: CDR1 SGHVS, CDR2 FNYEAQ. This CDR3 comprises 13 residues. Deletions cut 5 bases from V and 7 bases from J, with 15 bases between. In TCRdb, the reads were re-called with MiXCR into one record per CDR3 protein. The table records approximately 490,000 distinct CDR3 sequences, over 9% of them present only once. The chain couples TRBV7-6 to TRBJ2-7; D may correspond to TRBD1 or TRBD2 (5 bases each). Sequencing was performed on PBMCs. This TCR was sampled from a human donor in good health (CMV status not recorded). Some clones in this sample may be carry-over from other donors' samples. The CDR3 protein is CASSPGPFLEQYF. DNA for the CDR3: TGTGCCAGCAGCCCGGGACCGTTTTTGGAGCAGTACTTC.